The next 23 T cell receptor beta chains were all read from a single sample in a study of shared clonotypes between healthy human individuals. The repertoire was sequenced with immunoSEQ multiplex PCR; TCRdb's copy has only in-frame clones and lacks some. The sample contains over a million clones, around 74% of which appear only once. The sequenced material came from memory CD4+ T cells sorted from blood. Regarding subset: CD45RA-negative fraction. All receptors derive from a man aged 18 to 30 in good health.

The CDR3 region has the DNA TGTGCCACCCACCCTGGACTAGCGGGGGGCCCAAGCTCCTACAATGAGCAGTTCTTC. Protein: CATHPGLAGGPSSYNEQFF. The rearrangement links TRBV10-3 to TRBJ2-1; 14 bases line up with TRBD2. Per the germline V gene, CDR1 is ENHRY and CDR2 is SYGVKD. With 10 bases clipped from V and 0 bases from J, the junction kept 14 bases outside the gene matches. The CDR3 is 19 residues long.

The chain carries TRBV5-1 and TRBJ2-7; TRBD2 matches 15 bases. The CDR3 sequence is 17 residues long. CDR1 SGHRS and CDR2 YFSETQ come from the germline V gene. V gave up 7 bases and J gave up 3 bases; unmatched junction bases: 11. The CDR3 protein is CASGPGTSGRSSYEQYF. The CDR3 nucleotides read TGCGCCAGCGGCCCGGGGACTAGCGGGAGGAGTAGCTACGAGCAGTACTTC.

Only one count was recorded for this clone. This sequence joins TRBV11-2 and TRBJ1-6, with TRBD1 identical over 10 bases. The CDR3 has 17 residues. V shed 5 bases and J 0 bases; nucleotides not matched to a gene: 4. Germline CDR1 is SGHAT and CDR2 is FQNNGV. The CDR3 is CASSLWTGGSYNSPLHF. The DNA for the CDR3 is TGTGCCAGCAGCCTATGGACAGGGGGCTCCTATAATTCACCCCTCCACTTT. The entire variable domain, with the rest obtained from reference TRBV11-2 and TRBJ1-6, is as follows: EAGVAQSPRYKIIEKRQSVAFWCNPISGHATLYWYQQILGQGPKLLIQFQNNGVVDDSQLPKDRFSAERLKGVDSTLKIQPAKLEDSAVYLCASSLWTGGSYNSPLHFGNGTRLTVT.

CDR3 in amino acids: CASSSSGLQTQYF. CDR3 nucleotides: TGCGCCAGCAGCTCGTCAGGGTTACAGACCCAGTACTTC. The V gene is TRBV5-1, the J gene TRBJ2-5; tentatively, D is TRBD1 (5 bases). The CDR3 has 13 residues. Germline V gene data show CDR1 as SGHRS and CDR2 as YFSETQ. V lost 3 bases and J 6 bases, leaving 12 bases between the germline ends.

The chain employs TRBV14 and TRBJ2-2; perhaps TRBD2 as D (5 bases). Germline V gene lookup returns CDR1 SGHDN and CDR2 FVKESK. The length of the CDR3 is 14 residues. The V gene lost 0 bases and the J gene lost 5 bases, with 7 bases spanning the gap. CDR3 residues: CASSQDAGTGELFF. The CDR3 bases are TGTGCCAGCAGCCAAGATGCGGGTACCGGGGAGCTGTTTTTT.

The chain employs TRBV18 and TRBJ2-5; 10 nucleotides line up with TRBD1. The V gene end was trimmed by 2 bases and the J gene end by 12 bases; junction bases not matched to a gene: 9. Looked up from germline, CDR1 is KGHSH and CDR2 is LQKENI. The CDR3 is 14 residues long. DNA of the CDR3: TGTGCCAGCTCACCAGGGACAGGGGAGAATCGGAAGTACTTC. It yields the protein CASSPGTGENRKYF.

This chain uses TRBV2 with TRBJ2-7; D is possibly TRBD1 (6 bases). Trimming shortened V by 8 bases and J by 2 bases, and 13 bases separated the two germline ends. CDR1 and CDR2 from the germline V gene are SNHLY and FYNNEI. CDR3 size: 13 residues. For the CDR3, the DNA is TGTGCCAGCGGTACAGGGATGGCCTACGAGCAGTACTTC. It is translated as CASGTGMAYEQYF. The full variable domain, rest sourced from reference TRBV2 and TRBJ2-7, is EPEVTQTPSHQVTQMGQEVILRCVPISNHLYFYWYRQILGQKVEFLVSFYNNEISEKSEIFDDQFSVERPDGSNFTLKIRSTKLEDSAMYFCASGTGMAYEQYFGPGTRLTVT.

This clone has only a few counts. The rearrangement links TRBV21-1 to TRBJ1-1; TRBD1, the D gene given by the table, was not confirmed from the DNA. TRBV21-1 is described as a pseudogene. This CDR3 is built from 14 residues. The CDR3 region is CASVQGEPNTEAFF. The CDR3 nucleotides are TGTGCCAGCGTCCAGGGTGAGCCGAACACTGAAGCTTTCTTT.

V is TRBV4-1 and J is TRBJ2-1; D possibly matches TRBD1 or TRBD2 (5 bases each). The CDR3 sequence is 15 residues long. The germline CDR1 and CDR2 sequences are MGHRA and YSYEKL. Trimming pared 1 base from V and 4 bases from J, leaving 11 bases between. For the CDR3, the DNA is TGCGCCAGCAGCCAAGCCGGGGCGGGTTACAATGAGCAGTTCTTC. Protein product: CASSQAGAGYNEQFF.

The chain combines TRBV7-2 with TRBJ1-5, with TRBD1 identical over 7 bases. Germline values: CDR1 SGHTA, CDR2 FQGNSA. The CDR3 runs 16 residues. Trimming took 5 bases from V and 2 from J; bases not matched to a gene: 9. CDR3 nucleotide sequence: TGTGCCAGCAGCCCAGGGGGGGGTAGAGGCAATCAGCCCCAGCATTTT. Translated: CASSPGGGRGNQPQHF.

The chain couples TRBV7-2 to TRBJ2-7; 13 bases fit TRBD2. The CDR3 has 17 residues. With V trimmed by 1 base and J by 4 bases, 7 bases remained unmatched. Germline CDR1 reads SGHTA; CDR2 reads FQGNSA. The CDR3 sequence: CASSLGGTSGIVYEQYF. The DNA for the CDR3 is TGTGCCAGCAGCTTAGGAGGGACTAGCGGGATAGTATACGAGCAGTACTTC.

The V and J genes are TRBV15 and TRBJ2-7, with D perhaps given as TRBD1 or TRBD2 (5 bases each). CDR1 LNHNV and CDR2 YYDKDF come from the germline V gene (reference sequence). This CDR3 has 14 amino acids. The ends were cut back, 5 bases at V and 0 bases at J, with 11 bases in the middle. The CDR3 sequence is CATSARDGSYEQYF. CDR3 nucleotides: TGTGCCACCAGCGCCCGGGACGGCTCCTACGAGCAGTACTTC.

The chain employs TRBV7-9 and TRBJ1-1; D not resolved. The germline V and J ends were trimmed by 9 bases and 1 base, with 6 bases remaining between them. The CDR3 length is 11 residues. CDR1 SEHNR and CDR2 FQNEAQ come from the germline V gene (reference sequence). The CDR3 sequence is CASVTNTEAFF. CDR3 bases: TGTGCCAGTGTCACGAACACTGAAGCTTTCTTT.

The V and J genes are TRBV10-1 and TRBJ2-3, with D possibly being TRBD2 (6 bases). V lost 8 bases, J lost 2 bases, and 14 bases lay in between. The CDR3 extends over 14 amino acids. Germline loops: CDR1 WNHNN, CDR2 SYGVQD (reference sequence). In nucleotides, the CDR3 is TGCGCCAGCGGGGGGTCCCGCACCACAGATACGCAGTATTTT. Its protein is CASGGSRTTDTQYF.

This chain connects TRBV19 to TRBJ1-4, with unresolved D. V was trimmed by 5 bases and J by 8 bases, leaving 12 bases between them. The germline gives CDR1 LNHDA, CDR2 SQIVND (reference sequence). The CDR3 covers 13 residues. The CDR3 sequence is CASSRRPGEKLFF. CDR3 DNA sequence: TGTGCCAGTAGTCGAAGGCCGGGGGAAAAACTGTTTTTT.

The V gene is TRBV5-4, the J gene TRBJ1-2; possibly TRBD1 for D (5 bases). CDR3 length: 13 residues. CDR1 is SGHNT and CDR2 is YYREEE in the germline V gene (reference sequence). V gave up 3 bases and J gave up 6 bases, with 12 bases separating them. The DNA of the CDR3 is TGTGCCAGCAGCTCCCAGGGAATAGATGGCTACACCTTC. Its translation: CASSSQGIDGYTF.

A single count supports this clone. This rearrangement joins TRBV20-1 to TRBJ2-7; D gene ambiguous. V was cut by 3 bases and J by 4 bases, with 7 bases left in between. The CDR3 is made up of 11 amino acids. CDR1 is DFQATT, CDR2 SNEGSKA, per germline (reference sequence). CDR3 DNA sequence: TGCAGTGCTAGGACATTATACGAGCAGTACTTC. This encodes CSARTLYEQYF.

The rearrangement uses TRBV19 and TRBJ1-2; D gene ambiguous. CDR3 size: 17 residues. CDR1 and CDR2 from the germline V gene are LNHDA and SQIVND (reference sequence). The V and J ends lost 0 bases and 0 bases respectively, with 14 bases between them. CDR3 residues: CASSIESSFRANYGYTF. The DNA for the CDR3 is TGTGCCAGTAGTATAGAGTCCTCCTTCAGAGCTAACTATGGCTACACCTTC.

The rearrangement uses TRBV28 and TRBJ1-2; weak D call: TRBD1 (5 bases). This CDR3 contains 13 residues. The germline V gene encodes CDR1 MDHEN and CDR2 SYDVKM. Trimming left V 4 bases short and J 12 bases short, with 18 bases between. This CDR3 reads CASSSGWGVWNTF. The DNA of the CDR3 is TGTGCCAGCAGTTCCGGTTGGGGGGTGTGGAACACCTTC.

The CDR3 region is CATSRAAAYQETQYF. The CDR3 DNA follows: TGTGCCACCAGCAGAGCCGCAGCGTACCAAGAGACCCAGTACTTC. The chain has TRBV15 and TRBJ2-5; no clear D. V lost 1 base to trimming and J lost 0 bases, with 9 bases between them. Germline CDR1 reads LNHNV; CDR2 reads YYDKDF (reference sequence). The CDR3 loop spans 15 amino acids.

Of note for this clone: Other DNA sequences in this sample translate to the same CDR3. As DNA, the CDR3 is TGTGCCAGCTCGCCCTCAGGGTTCAATCAGCCCCAGCATTTT. This encodes CASSPSGFNQPQHF. The chain recombines TRBV18 with TRBJ1-5, with D perhaps matching TRBD1 (5 bases). The CDR3 sequence is 14 residues long. Looked up from germline, CDR1 is KGHSH and CDR2 is LQKENI. Trimming pared 6 bases from V and 3 bases from J, leaving 12 bases between.

The table lists this clone with a few counts. The chain combines TRBV30 with TRBJ1-1; 10 nucleotides line up with TRBD1. The CDR3 covers 13 residues. The V gene's germline CDR1 is GTSNPN and CDR2 SVGIG (reference sequence). V shed 6 bases and J 1 base; nucleotides not matched to a gene: 2. The CDR3 reads CACGQGGNTEAFF. In DNA form, the CDR3 reads TGTGCCTGCGGACAGGGGGGGAACACTGAAGCTTTCTTT.

There are a few counts of this clone. The chain has TRBV18 and TRBJ1-1; D not resolved. Germline CDR1 and CDR2: KGHSH and LQKENI. This CDR3 has 13 residues. V lost 6 bases, J lost 2 bases, and 10 bases lay in between. The DNA of the CDR3 is TGTGCCAGCTCTGAGCAGATTAACACTGAAGCTTTCTTT. Translation: CASSEQINTEAFF.